This T cell receptor (beta chain) was recorded in a study of TIL therapy for anti-PD-1-resistant metastatic lung cancer. About the study: Patients then received nivolumab; progressors got lymphodepletion, TIL and IL-2.

The CDR3 is 14 amino acids. Trimming cost V 3 bases and J 5 bases, with 10 bases left between them. Germline CDR1 MNHNS, CDR2 SASEGT. The libraries were made with immunoSEQ v3. Some clones are missing from TCRdb's copy, which holds only in-frame ones; the method was immunoSEQ multiplex PCR. This sample has 60,000 or so clones; 69% occur once, and the top ten carry 6% to 8.5%. The table lists this clone with a count of one. Time point meaning: pre-treatment sample, taken before nivolumab and TIL therapy. Sequenced material: blood, taken at baseline. This rearrangement joins TRBV6-1 to TRBJ2-2; D gene uncertain. This clonotype was sampled from a person between 25 and 79 years old with non-small cell lung cancer. The CDR3: CASSDSTTTGELFF. As DNA, the CDR3 is TGTGCCAGCAGTGACAGTACAACTACCGGGGAGCTGTTTTTT.